The rows below give T cell receptor beta chains drawn from one sample of a study of blood T cell repertoires in COVID-19. TCRdb keeps only in-frame clones here, not all; method: immunoSEQ multiplex PCR. In the table there are more than 25,000 clones, about nine tenths of which are singletons. Sample: peripheral blood. These receptors all come from a man in his 70s with active or convalescent COVID-19. CDR3s include the opening cysteine and the closing phenylalanine or tryptophan. Each record gives: J gene, D gene, clone size, V gene, CDR3 DNA, CDR3 protein. A D gene is named only where the DNA matches it firmly. Size values are once, few and many counts, or a class for expanded clones, and some rows have none.

j_gene: TRBJ1-1
d_gene: NA
abundance: NA
v_gene: TRBV29-1
CDR3nt: TGCAGCGCCCTTAACACTGAAGCTTTCTTT
CDR3aa: CSALNTEAFF

j_gene: TRBJ2-7
d_gene: NA
abundance: few
v_gene: TRBV6-2/TRBV6-3
CDR3nt: TGTGCCAGCAGCAGAGCCTACGAGCAGTACTTC
CDR3aa: CASSRAYEQYF

j_gene: TRBJ1-1
d_gene: NA
abundance: NA
v_gene: TRBV28
CDR3nt: TGTGCCAGCAGTTTACTAGGGGTCACTGAAGCTTTCTTT
CDR3aa: CASSLLGVTEAFF

j_gene: TRBJ1-6
d_gene: NA
abundance: few
v_gene: TRBV7-2
CDR3nt: TGTGCCAGCAGCTTATCGCGGGGCTCGGGTTCACCCCTCCACTTT
CDR3aa: CASSLSRGSGSPLHF

j_gene: TRBJ1-6
d_gene: NA
abundance: once
v_gene: TRBV3-1/TRBV3-2
CDR3nt: TGTGCCAGCAGCCATAGACAGACTAGCGATAATTCACCCCTCCACTTT
CDR3aa: CASSHRQTSDNSPLHF

j_gene: TRBJ2-1
d_gene: TRBD1
abundance: NA
v_gene: TRBV20-1
CDR3nt: TGCAGTGCTAGTCCCCCCGGGACAGGGAGGTATGAGCAGTTCTTC
CDR3aa: CSASPPGTGRYEQFF

j_gene: TRBJ2-1
d_gene: TRBD2
abundance: NA
v_gene: TRBV28
CDR3nt: TGTGCCAGCAGTTTATTAGCGGGAGCGAATGAGCAGTTCTTC
CDR3aa: CASSLLAGANEQFF

j_gene: TRBJ2-2
d_gene: TRBD2
abundance: NA
v_gene: TRBV5-1
CDR3nt: TGCGCCAGCAAGGGACTAGCGGGAGAAATTGGGACCGGGGAGCTGTTTTTT
CDR3aa: CASKGLAGEIGTGELFF

j_gene: TRBJ1-1
d_gene: TRBD1
abundance: NA
v_gene: TRBV27
CDR3nt: TGTGCCAGCAGAGACAGGGCGTACGACACTGAAGCTTTCTTT
CDR3aa: CASRDRAYDTEAFF

j_gene: TRBJ2-1
d_gene: NA
abundance: NA
v_gene: TRBV6-5
CDR3nt: TGTGCCAGCAGGGCAGGGTTCGGGCCTTACAATGAGCAGTTCTTC
CDR3aa: CASRAGFGPYNEQFF

j_gene: TRBJ1-1
d_gene: NA
abundance: NA
v_gene: TRBV6-1
CDR3nt: TGTGCCAGCAGTCCTCAAGACAGTTTGAACACTGAAGCTTTCTTT
CDR3aa: CASSPQDSLNTEAFF

j_gene: TRBJ1-2
d_gene: NA
abundance: NA
v_gene: TRBV2
CDR3nt: TGTGCCAGCAGAGACATCCCACACGTTTATAACACCTTC
CDR3aa: CASRDIPHVYNTF

j_gene: TRBJ2-3
d_gene: NA
abundance: NA
v_gene: TRBV7-9
CDR3nt: TGTGCCAGCAGCTTAGTGGAGACAGATACGCAGTATTTT
CDR3aa: CASSLVETDTQYF

j_gene: TRBJ1-1
d_gene: NA
abundance: NA
v_gene: TRBV19
CDR3nt: TGTGCCAGTAGTATAGATGGACACCCCCGGAACACTGAAGCTTTCTTT
CDR3aa: CASSIDGHPRNTEAFF

j_gene: TRBJ1-2
d_gene: TRBD1
abundance: NA
v_gene: TRBV6-6
CDR3nt: TGTGCCACCCAACAGGGGTTTGGCTACACCTTC
CDR3aa: CATQQGFGYTF